Below, one T cell receptor beta chain is given with its context. This sample was included in a study of T cell responses to AZD1222 COVID-19 vaccine. The V gene lost 5 bases and the J gene lost 8 bases, with 12 bases spanning the gap. Germline V CDR1 and CDR2: MNHEY, SMNVEV (reference sequence). The CDR3 loop spans 12 amino acids. Only in-frame clones appear in the TCRdb table, and some are missing; sequencing was by immunoSEQ multiplex PCR. The sample holds 150,000 to 200,000 clones, approximately 93% seen once. V is TRBV27 and J is TRBJ1-2, with unresolved D. The TCR comes from an adult in good health. The material sequenced was peripheral blood, taken on day 0 of AZD1222 vaccination. CDR3 loop: CASSDPGRGYTF. The CDR3 coding sequence is TGTGCCAGCAGTGATCCCGGCCGAGGCTACACCTTC.